This T cell receptor (beta chain) was retrieved from a study of cytomegalovirus exposure and HLA in healthy donors. Study summary: Out of about 190 million T cells, an earlier analysis found over 100 million unique TCR beta sequences in total.

PCR involved 60 Vbeta and 13 Jbeta primers. The repertoire was sequenced with immunoSEQ multiplex PCR; TCRdb's copy has only in-frame clones and lacks some. Here the sample spans about 210,000 clones, 60% to 80% being singletons. The study's findings and limits: Later analysis indicated greater clonal expansion among HLA-associated TCR beta chains than among equally common other chains. TCR beta chain V- and J-gene trimming was linked, in a later analysis, to a missense variant in DCLRE1C.

Concerning this clone: No antigen is known for it.

There are 13 residues in the CDR3. V shed 4 bases and J shed 8 bases, with 11 bases lying between them. Germline V CDR1 and CDR2: SGHNT, YENEEA. The sequence was collected from a male donor in good health and CMV-seronegative. Input material: PBMCs. V gene TRBV11-3 combines with J gene TRBJ1-4; possibly TRBD1 for D (6 bases). The CDR3 bases are TGTGCCAGCAGCTCCAGGGGAACCGAAAAACTGTTTTTT. This codes for CASSSRGTEKLFF.